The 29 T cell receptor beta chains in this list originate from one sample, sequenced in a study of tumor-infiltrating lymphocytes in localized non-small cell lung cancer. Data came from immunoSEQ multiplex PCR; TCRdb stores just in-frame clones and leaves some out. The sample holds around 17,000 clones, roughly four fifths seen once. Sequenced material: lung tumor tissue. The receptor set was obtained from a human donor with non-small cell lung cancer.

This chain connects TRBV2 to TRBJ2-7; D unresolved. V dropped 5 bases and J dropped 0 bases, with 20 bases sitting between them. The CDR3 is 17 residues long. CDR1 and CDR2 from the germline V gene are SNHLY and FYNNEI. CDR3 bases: TGTGCCAGCAGTTCCTGGGATAGCCCCTCCCTCTCCTACGAGCAGTACTTC. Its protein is CASSSWDSPSLSYEQYF.

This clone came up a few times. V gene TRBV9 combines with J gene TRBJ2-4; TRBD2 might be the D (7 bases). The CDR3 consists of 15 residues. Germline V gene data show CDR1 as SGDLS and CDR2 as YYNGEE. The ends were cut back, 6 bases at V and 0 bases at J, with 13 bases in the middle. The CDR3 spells CASTPGGAAKNIQYF. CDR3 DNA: TGTGCCAGCACCCCGGGGGGCGCAGCCAAAAACATTCAGTACTTC.

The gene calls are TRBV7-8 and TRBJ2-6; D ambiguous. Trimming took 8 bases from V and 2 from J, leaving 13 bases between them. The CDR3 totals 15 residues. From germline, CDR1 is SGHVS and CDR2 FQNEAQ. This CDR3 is CASLAWGAGANVLTF. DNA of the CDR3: TGTGCCAGCCTTGCTTGGGGTGCTGGGGCCAACGTCCTGACTTTC.

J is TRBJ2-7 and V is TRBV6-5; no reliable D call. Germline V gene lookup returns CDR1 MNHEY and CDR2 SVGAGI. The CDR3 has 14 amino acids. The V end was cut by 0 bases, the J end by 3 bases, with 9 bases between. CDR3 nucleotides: TGTGCCAGCAGTTACTCCCTTGGGGACTACGAGCAGTACTTC. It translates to CASSYSLGDYEQYF.

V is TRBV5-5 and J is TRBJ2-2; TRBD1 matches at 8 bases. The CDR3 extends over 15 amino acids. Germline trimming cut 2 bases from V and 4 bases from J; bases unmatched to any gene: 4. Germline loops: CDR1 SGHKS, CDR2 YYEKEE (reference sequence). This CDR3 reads CASSFETGVTGELFF. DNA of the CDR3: TGTGCCAGCAGCTTTGAGACAGGGGTCACCGGGGAGCTGTTTTTT. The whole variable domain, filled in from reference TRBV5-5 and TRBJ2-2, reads DAGVTQSPTHLIKTRGQQVTLRCSPISGHKSVSWYQQVLGQGPQFIFQYYEKEERGRGNFPDRFSARQFPNYSSELNVNALLLGDSALYLCASSFETGVTGELFFGEGSRLTVL.

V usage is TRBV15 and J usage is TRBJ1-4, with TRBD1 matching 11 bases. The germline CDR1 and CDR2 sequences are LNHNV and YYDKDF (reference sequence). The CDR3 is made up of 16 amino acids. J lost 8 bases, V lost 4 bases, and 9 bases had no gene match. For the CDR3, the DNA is TGTGCCACCAGCACGAGGACAGGGGGCGCTGGAGAAAAACTGTTTTTT. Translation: CATSTRTGGAGEKLFF.

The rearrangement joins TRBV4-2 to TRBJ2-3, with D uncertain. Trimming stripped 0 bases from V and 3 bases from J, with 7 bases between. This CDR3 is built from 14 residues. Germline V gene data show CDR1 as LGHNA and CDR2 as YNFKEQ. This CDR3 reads CASSQDRLTDTQYF. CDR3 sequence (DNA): TGTGCCAGCAGCCAAGATAGGTTAACAGATACGCAGTATTTT.

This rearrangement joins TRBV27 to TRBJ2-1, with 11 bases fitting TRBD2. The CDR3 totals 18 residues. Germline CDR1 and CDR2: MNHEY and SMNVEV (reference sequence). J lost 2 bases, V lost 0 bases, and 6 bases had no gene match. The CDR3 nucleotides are TGTGCCAGCAGTTTATCCCCTCAGACTAGCGGGACCTACAATGAGCAGTTCTTC. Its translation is CASSLSPQTSGTYNEQFF.

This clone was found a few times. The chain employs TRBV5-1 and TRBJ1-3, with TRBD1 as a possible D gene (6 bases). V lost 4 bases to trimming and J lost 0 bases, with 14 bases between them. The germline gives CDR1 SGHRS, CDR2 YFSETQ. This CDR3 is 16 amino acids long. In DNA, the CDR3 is TGCGCCAGCAGCCCTTCGACAGGAAGCTCTGGAAACACCATATATTTT. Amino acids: CASSPSTGSSGNTIYF.

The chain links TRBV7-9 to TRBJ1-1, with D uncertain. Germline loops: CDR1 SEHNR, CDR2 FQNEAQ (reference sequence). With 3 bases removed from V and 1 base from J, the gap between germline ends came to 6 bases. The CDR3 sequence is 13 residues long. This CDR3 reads CASSFLTNTEAFF. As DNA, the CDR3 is TGTGCCAGCAGCTTCCTCACGAACACTGAAGCTTTCTTT.

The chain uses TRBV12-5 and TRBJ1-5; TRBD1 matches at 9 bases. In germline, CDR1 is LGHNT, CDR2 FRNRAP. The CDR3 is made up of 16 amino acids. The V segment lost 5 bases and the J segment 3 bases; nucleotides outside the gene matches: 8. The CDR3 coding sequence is TGTGCTAGTGGTCCTCCGACAGGGGGAATCAATCAGCCCCAGCATTTT. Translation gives CASGPPTGGINQPQHF.

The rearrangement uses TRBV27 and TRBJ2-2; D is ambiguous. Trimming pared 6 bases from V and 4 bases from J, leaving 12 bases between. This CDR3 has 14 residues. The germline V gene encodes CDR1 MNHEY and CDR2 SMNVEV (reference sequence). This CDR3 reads CASRGLASTGELFF. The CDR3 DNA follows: TGTGCCAGCAGGGGTCTGGCGAGCACCGGGGAGCTGTTTTTT.

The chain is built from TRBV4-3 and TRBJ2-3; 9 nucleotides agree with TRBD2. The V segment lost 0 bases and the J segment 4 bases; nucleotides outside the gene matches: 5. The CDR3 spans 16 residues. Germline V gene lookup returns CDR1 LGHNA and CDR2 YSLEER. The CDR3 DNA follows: TGCGCCAGCAGCCAAGATAGCGGGAGTGGTTCAGATACGCAGTATTTT. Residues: CASSQDSGSGSDTQYF.

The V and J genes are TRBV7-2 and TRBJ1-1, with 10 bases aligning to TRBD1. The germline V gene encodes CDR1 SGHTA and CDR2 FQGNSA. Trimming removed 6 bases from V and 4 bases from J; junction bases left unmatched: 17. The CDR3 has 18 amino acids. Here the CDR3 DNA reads TGTGCCAGCAGTTTCGACAGGGGGCCTTGGATGATGATCACTGAAGCTTTCTTT. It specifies CASSFDRGPWMMITEAFF.

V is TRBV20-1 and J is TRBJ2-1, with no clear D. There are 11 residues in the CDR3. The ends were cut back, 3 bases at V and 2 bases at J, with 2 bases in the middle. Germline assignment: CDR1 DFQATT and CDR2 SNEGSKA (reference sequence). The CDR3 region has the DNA TGCAGTGCTAGTCCCTACAATGAGCAGTTCTTC. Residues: CSASPYNEQFF.

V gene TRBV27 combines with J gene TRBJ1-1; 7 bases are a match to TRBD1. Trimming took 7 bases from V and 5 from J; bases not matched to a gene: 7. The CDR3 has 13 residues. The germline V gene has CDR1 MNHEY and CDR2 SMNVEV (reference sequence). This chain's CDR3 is CASKDRVRTEAFF. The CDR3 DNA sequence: TGTGCCAGCAAAGACAGGGTTAGGACTGAAGCTTTCTTT.

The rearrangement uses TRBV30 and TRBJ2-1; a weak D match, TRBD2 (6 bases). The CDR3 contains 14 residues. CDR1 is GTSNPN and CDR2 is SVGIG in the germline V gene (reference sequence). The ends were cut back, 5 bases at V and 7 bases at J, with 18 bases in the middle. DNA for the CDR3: TGTGCCTGGGCGCCCGGGACTGCGCCTAATGAGCAGTTCTTC. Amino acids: CAWAPGTAPNEQFF.

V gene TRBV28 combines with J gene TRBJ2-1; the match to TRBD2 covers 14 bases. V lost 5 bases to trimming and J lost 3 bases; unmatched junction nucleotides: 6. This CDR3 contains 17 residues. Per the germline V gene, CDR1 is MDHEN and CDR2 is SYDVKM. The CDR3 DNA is TGTGCCAGCAGTCGACTAGCGGGAGGGAGATTCTACAATGAGCAGTTCTTC. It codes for CASSRLAGGRFYNEQFF.

CDR3 residues: CASSRDRYTGELFF. CDR3 coding DNA: TGTGCCAGCAGCCGGGACAGATACACCGGGGAGCTGTTTTTT. The chain combines TRBV14 with TRBJ2-2, with 7 nucleotides matching TRBD1. The CDR3 is 14 amino acids. V gave up 4 bases and J gave up 3 bases; unmatched junction bases: 2. The germline CDR1 and CDR2 sequences are SGHDN and FVKESK.

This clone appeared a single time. CDR3 amino acids: CASSVGQGAFGYTF. CDR3 DNA: TGTGCCAGTAGTGTGGGACAGGGGGCCTTTGGCTACACCTTC. This chain joins TRBV19 and TRBJ1-2, with 12 bases identical to TRBD1. Germline V lookup: CDR1 LNHDA, CDR2 SQIVND (reference sequence). Losses at the gene ends were 5 bases for V and 7 bases for J; bases not matched to a gene: 5. The CDR3 covers 14 residues. Full variable domain (remainder filled in from reference TRBV19 and TRBJ1-2): DGGITQSPKYLFRKEGQNVTLSCEQNLNHDAMYWYRQDPGQGLRLIYYSQIVNDFQKGDIAEGYSVSREKKESFPLTVTSAQKNPTAFYLCASSVGQGAFGYTFGSGTRLTVV.

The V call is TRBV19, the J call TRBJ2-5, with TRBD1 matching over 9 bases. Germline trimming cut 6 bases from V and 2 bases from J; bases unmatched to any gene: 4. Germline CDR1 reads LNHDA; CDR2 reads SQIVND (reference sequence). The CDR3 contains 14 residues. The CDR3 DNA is TGTGCCAGTAGAGGGACAGGGACTCAAGAGACCCAGTACTTC. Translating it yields CASRGTGTQETQYF.

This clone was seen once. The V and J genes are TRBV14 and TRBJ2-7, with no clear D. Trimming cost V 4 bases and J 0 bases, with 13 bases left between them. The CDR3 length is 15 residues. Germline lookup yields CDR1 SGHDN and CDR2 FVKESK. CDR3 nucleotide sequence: TGTGCCAGCAGCCCTACCAACACCGGCTCCTACGAGCAGTACTTC. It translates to CASSPTNTGSYEQYF.

CDR3 bases: TGTGCCAGTAGTATCAGTTCAGGGGGCTATGGCTACACCTTC. It translates to CASSISSGGYGYTF. This rearrangement joins TRBV19 to TRBJ1-2; 7 bases match TRBD1. The V segment lost 3 bases and the J segment 4 bases; nucleotides outside the gene matches: 5. From germline, CDR1 is LNHDA and CDR2 SQIVND (reference sequence). The CDR3 spans 14 residues. The whole variable domain, filled in from reference TRBV19 and TRBJ1-2, reads DGGITQSPKYLFRKEGQNVTLSCEQNLNHDAMYWYRQDPGQGLRLIYYSQIVNDFQKGDIAEGYSVSREKKESFPLTVTSAQKNPTAFYLCASSISSGGYGYTFGSGTRLTVV.

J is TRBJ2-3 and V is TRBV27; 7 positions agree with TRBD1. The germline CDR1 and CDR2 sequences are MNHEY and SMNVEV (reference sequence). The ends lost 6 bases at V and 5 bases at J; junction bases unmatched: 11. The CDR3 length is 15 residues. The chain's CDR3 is CASSGWSRGLDTQYF. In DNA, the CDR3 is TGTGCCAGCAGCGGATGGAGTAGGGGGCTAGATACGCAGTATTTT.

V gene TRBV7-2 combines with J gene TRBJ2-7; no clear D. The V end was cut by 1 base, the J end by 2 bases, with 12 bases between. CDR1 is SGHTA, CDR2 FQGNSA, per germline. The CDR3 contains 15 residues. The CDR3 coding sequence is TGTGCCAGCAGCTTAGTCCTTTCGGGCACCTACGAGCAGTACTTC. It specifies CASSLVLSGTYEQYF.

The CDR3 DNA sequence: TGTGCCAGCAGCTTATTTACCCGGCGGGAAGCTTTCTTT. It translates to CASSLFTRREAFF. The rearrangement uses TRBV7-8 and TRBJ1-1, with D unresolved. V was pared by 2 bases and J by 8 bases, with 12 bases between. The germline V gene encodes CDR1 SGHVS and CDR2 FQNEAQ. This CDR3 spans 13 amino acids.

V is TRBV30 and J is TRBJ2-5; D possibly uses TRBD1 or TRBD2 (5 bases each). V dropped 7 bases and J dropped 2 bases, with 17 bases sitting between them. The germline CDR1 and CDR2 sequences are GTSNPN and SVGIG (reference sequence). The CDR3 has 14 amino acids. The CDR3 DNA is TGTGCCTTAAGAGATCCGGGACCGCAAGAGACCCAGTACTTC. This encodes CALRDPGPQETQYF.

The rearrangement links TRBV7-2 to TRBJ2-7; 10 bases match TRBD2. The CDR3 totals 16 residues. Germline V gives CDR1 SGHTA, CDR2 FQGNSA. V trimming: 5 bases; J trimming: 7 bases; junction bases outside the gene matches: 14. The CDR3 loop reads CASSPYFLAGEEEQYF. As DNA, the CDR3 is TGTGCCAGCAGCCCCTATTTCCTAGCGGGAGAAGAAGAGCAGTACTTC.

The CDR3 DNA follows: TGTGCCAGCGTCAGACAGGGGTCGGAGACCCAGTACTTC. This encodes CASVRQGSETQYF. The chain couples TRBV25-1 to TRBJ2-5, with 8 bases lining up with TRBD1. CDR3 length: 13 residues. V lost 8 bases, J lost 5 bases, and 7 bases stayed unmatched. The V gene's germline CDR1 is MGHDK and CDR2 SYGVNS. Looking up the rest from reference TRBV25-1 and TRBJ2-5 gives the full variable domain: EADIYQTPRYLVIGTGKKITLECSQTMGHDKMYWYQQDPGMELHLIHYSYGVNSTEKGDLSSESTVSRIRTEHFPLTLESARPSHTSQYLCASVRQGSETQYFGPGTRLLVL.